These 27 T cell receptor beta chains came from one sample sequenced in a study of shared clonotypes between healthy human individuals. Libraries were prepared by immunoSEQ multiplex PCR; TCRdb keeps only in-frame clonotypes and omits some of them. The sample has approximately 1.1 million clones; 70% to 80% are singletons. The specimen was memory CD4+ T cells from PBMCs. Subset described: CD45RA-negative fraction. The source of these receptors is a young man in good health. Some clones in this sample may be carry-over from other donors' samples.

Concerning this clone itself: The sample has other DNA sequences that encode this CDR3 too. This chain joins TRBV7-8 and TRBJ1-1; TRBD1 aligns across 9 bases. With 1 base clipped from V and 0 bases from J, the junction kept 3 bases outside the gene matches. This CDR3 spans 16 amino acids. The germline CDR1 and CDR2 sequences are SGHVS and FQNEAQ. CDR3 DNA sequence: TGTGCCAGCAGCTTAGAACAGGGGGCAATGAACACTGAAGCTTTCTTT. It yields the protein CASSLEQGAMNTEAFF.

V usage is TRBV10-1 and J usage is TRBJ2-7; TRBD2 is a possible D gene (5 bases). V was cut by 3 bases and J by 6 bases, with 12 bases left in between. The CDR3 has 13 residues. CDR1 and CDR2 (germline): WNHNN, SYGVQD (reference sequence). CDR3 in amino acids: CASSDLASSEQYF. In DNA, the CDR3 is TGCGCCAGCAGTGACCTAGCATCGTCCGAGCAGTACTTC.

The genes are TRBV5-1 and TRBJ2-3; D not resolved. Germline V gene sequence: CDR1 SGHRS, CDR2 YFSETQ. The V end lost 5 bases, the J end lost 0 bases, and 13 bases lay between the germline ends. The CDR3 is 15 residues long. The CDR3 loop is CASSLQDTSTDTQYF. The CDR3 bases are TGCGCCAGCAGTTTGCAGGATACTAGCACAGATACGCAGTATTTT.

CDR3 protein: CATSRGSSGDTQYF. CDR3 sequence (DNA): TGTGCCACCAGCAGAGGGAGTTCTGGAGATACGCAGTATTTT. The gene calls are TRBV15 and TRBJ2-3; no firm D call. Germline V lookup: CDR1 LNHNV, CDR2 YYDKDF (reference sequence). The CDR3 is 14 residues long. V was cut by 1 base and J by 5 bases, with 10 bases left in between.

The V gene is TRBV15, the J gene TRBJ2-1; TRBD2 agrees at 7 bases. The germline CDR1 and CDR2 sequences are LNHNV and YYDKDF (reference sequence). With 1 base clipped from V and 11 bases from J, the junction kept 11 bases outside the gene matches. The CDR3 extends over 15 amino acids. This CDR3 is CATSRVASGPYKQFF. DNA for the CDR3: TGTGCCACCAGCAGAGTGGCTAGCGGCCCGTATAAGCAGTTCTTC.

The chain links TRBV6-5 to TRBJ2-7, with TRBD1 identical over 9 bases. The CDR3 runs 14 residues. The germline gives CDR1 MNHEY, CDR2 SVGAGI. V lost 6 bases and J lost 5; bases outside the gene matches: 8. The DNA of the CDR3 is TGTGCCAGCAGACGGACAGGGGTGAAGAACGAGCAGTACTTC. Translation gives CASRRTGVKNEQYF.

This chain links TRBV2 with TRBJ2-3; 8 bases are shared with TRBD2. The ends lost 3 bases at V and 5 bases at J; junction bases unmatched: 4. The CDR3 has 14 residues. Germline CDR1 is SNHLY and CDR2 is FYNNEI. The CDR3 coding sequence is TGTGCCAGCAGTGACGGGAGGGCAAGAGATACGCAGTATTTT. It is translated as CASSDGRARDTQYF.

The chain uses TRBV6-6 and TRBJ2-7; D may correspond to TRBD1 or TRBD2 (5 bases each). The germline CDR1 and CDR2 sequences are MNHNY and SVGAGI (reference sequence). The CDR3 runs to 15 residues. Between the trimmed V and J ends, which lost 7 bases and 2 bases, there was a span of 18 bases. For the CDR3, the DNA is TGTGCCAGCACCGTCATGGGACCGAACCCCTACGAGCAGTACTTC. This sequence encodes CASTVMGPNPYEQYF.

The chain is built from TRBV18 and TRBJ2-7, with 8 bases that match TRBD1. Germline loops: CDR1 KGHSH, CDR2 LQKENI. J lost 7 bases, V lost 5 bases, and 7 bases had no gene match. This CDR3 has 13 amino acids. The CDR3 region has the DNA TGTGCCAGCTCAAGGACAGGGCCGGGGGAGCAGTACTTC. Protein product: CASSRTGPGEQYF.

This chain joins TRBV4-2 and TRBJ1-3; maybe TRBD1 (5 bases). Trimming shortened V by 0 bases and J by 7 bases, and 19 bases separated the two germline ends. Germline V CDR1 and CDR2: LGHNA, YNFKEQ. This CDR3 spans 17 amino acids. The CDR3 protein is CASSQDIRGDRGNTIYF. The CDR3 nucleotides are TGTGCCAGCAGCCAAGATATTCGGGGAGACCGGGGGAACACCATATATTTT.

The chain employs TRBV4-1 and TRBJ2-7; D remains unclear. Germline CDR1 and CDR2: MGHRA and YSYEKL. The ends were cut back, 6 bases at V and 0 bases at J, with 12 bases in the middle. The CDR3 consists of 14 residues. CDR3: CASREYLVSYEQYF. Here the CDR3 DNA reads TGCGCCAGCAGGGAATATCTCGTCTCCTACGAGCAGTACTTC.

This rearrangement joins TRBV5-1 to TRBJ2-2; maybe TRBD1 (6 bases). The V gene lost 1 base and the J gene lost 6 bases, with 13 bases spanning the gap. The CDR3 length is 15 residues. Looked up from germline, CDR1 is SGHRS and CDR2 is YFSETQ. DNA for the CDR3: TGCGCCAGCAGCTTGCAGGGGATGGGGTCCGGGGAGCTGTTTTTT. Translating it yields CASSLQGMGSGELFF.

This clone came up a few times. The genes are TRBV28 and TRBJ2-7; possible D gene TRBD2, 5 bases. Germline CDR1 MDHEN, CDR2 SYDVKM. V shed 2 bases and J shed 2 bases, with 13 bases lying between them. The CDR3 runs 15 residues. The CDR3, as DNA: TGTGCCAGCAGTTTAGGAGAGGCCGGGACCTACGAGCAGTACTTC. It translates to CASSLGEAGTYEQYF.

The rearrangement uses TRBV6-4 and TRBJ1-3; D unclear. Germline V lookup: CDR1 MRHNA, CDR2 SNTAGT. The CDR3 extends over 18 amino acids. Trimming took off 4 bases at V and 3 bases at J, with 22 bases between the two ends. The CDR3 sequence: CASSGSDIGPMIGNTIYF. The DNA for the CDR3 is TGTGCCAGCAGTGGAAGCGACATCGGACCCATGATTGGAAACACCATATATTTT.

The chain combines TRBV4-3 with TRBJ1-1, with D unresolved. Germline CDR1 LGHNA, CDR2 YSLEER. Trimming removed 0 bases at V and 5 bases at J, with 10 bases between. The CDR3 length is 14 residues. The CDR3 DNA follows: TGCGCCAGCAGCCAAGATGCAGGATCGACTGAAGCTTTCTTT. Its protein is CASSQDAGSTEAFF.

The chain uses TRBV30 and TRBJ2-7, with 11 bases aligning to TRBD2. CDR1 GTSNPN and CDR2 SVGIG come from the germline V gene (reference sequence). Trimming took 3 bases from V and 3 from J; bases not matched to a gene: 4. This CDR3 region has 14 residues. CDR3: CAWSRGLADYEQYF. CDR3 DNA sequence: TGTGCCTGGAGCCGGGGACTAGCGGACTACGAGCAGTACTTC.

This chain uses TRBV10-2 with TRBJ2-5; possibly TRBD2 for D (6 bases). The CDR3 is 13 amino acids. Trimming removed 0 bases at V and 5 bases at J, with 7 bases between. Germline-derived CDR1 and CDR2 are WSHSY and SAAADI. In DNA, the CDR3 is TGCGCCAGCAGTGAGTCCGGAGGGGAGACCCAGTACTTC. Its protein product is CASSESGGETQYF.

There are a few counts of this clone. The rearrangement uses TRBV9 and TRBJ1-2; D call uncertain. The germline V gene has CDR1 SGDLS and CDR2 YYNGEE. The CDR3 loop spans 15 amino acids. V gave up 1 base and J gave up 7 bases, with 17 bases separating them. This CDR3 is CASSVLSRIPGGYTF. Here the CDR3 DNA reads TGTGCCAGCAGCGTATTGTCACGTATTCCGGGTGGCTACACCTTC.

The gene calls are TRBV18 and TRBJ2-1, with 14 bases identical to TRBD2. There are 17 residues in the CDR3. J was trimmed by 7 bases and V by 3 bases; bases with no gene match: 8. Germline V gene data show CDR1 as KGHSH and CDR2 as LQKENI. Written as DNA, the CDR3 is TGTGCCAGCTCACCCAGGACTAGCGGGAGGTCGGGTAATGAGCAGTTCTTC. Its protein product is CASSPRTSGRSGNEQFF.

The chain combines TRBV10-3 with TRBJ2-1, with D perhaps TRBD1 or TRBD2 (6 bases each). This CDR3 is 18 amino acids long. The V gene's germline CDR1 is ENHRY and CDR2 SYGVKD. The ends were cut back, 4 bases at V and 1 base at J, with 20 bases in the middle. The DNA of the CDR3 is TGTGCCATCAGTGCCTCTGTGGGGGGCGGTGAATCCTACAATGAGCAGTTCTTC. It encodes CAISASVGGGESYNEQFF.

This chain connects TRBV2 to TRBJ1-1; no reliable D call. V lost 5 bases and J lost 1, with 14 bases in between. Germline V CDR1 and CDR2: SNHLY, FYNNEI. This CDR3 has 15 amino acids. CDR3 amino acids: CASSQSRGRNTEAFF. Written as DNA, the CDR3 is TGTGCCAGCAGTCAAAGCCGGGGTCGGAACACTGAAGCTTTCTTT. Full variable domain (missing parts from reference TRBV2 and TRBJ1-1): EPEVTQTPSHQVTQMGQEVILRCVPISNHLYFYWYRQILGQKVEFLVSFYNNEISEKSEIFDDQFSVERPDGSNFTLKIRSTKLEDSAMYFCASSQSRGRNTEAFFGQGTRLTVV.

V usage is TRBV10-1 and J usage is TRBJ2-3, with D unresolved. Germline assignment: CDR1 WNHNN and CDR2 SYGVQD (reference sequence). The germline V and J ends were trimmed by 2 bases and 2 bases, with 8 bases remaining between them. The CDR3 extends over 14 amino acids. CDR3 in amino acids: CASSEGPSTDTQYF. The CDR3 nucleotides are TGCGCCAGCAGTGAGGGACCCTCCACAGATACGCAGTATTTT.

The rearrangement uses TRBV7-3 and TRBJ2-1, with D possibly being TRBD2 (5 bases). The germline gives CDR1 SGHTA, CDR2 FQGTGA. The CDR3 length is 13 residues. The V end was cut by 6 bases, the J end by 5 bases, with 11 bases between. This CDR3 is CASRTGLNNEQFF. DNA of the CDR3: TGTGCCAGCAGGACTGGACTTAACAATGAGCAGTTCTTC.

The CDR3 DNA sequence: TGTGCCAGCATCGGACACACCGGGGAGCTGTTTTTT. This gives the protein CASIGHTGELFF. The chain employs TRBV6-5 and TRBJ2-2; D is ambiguous. The CDR3 contains 12 residues. The germline V and J ends were trimmed by 7 bases and 3 bases, with 6 bases remaining between them. The germline CDR1 and CDR2 sequences are MNHEY and SVGAGI.

In regard to this clone: Different DNA sequences within this sample yield the same CDR3. The chain links TRBV18 to TRBJ1-4, with TRBD1 as a possible D gene (5 bases). CDR1 is KGHSH and CDR2 is LQKENI in the germline V gene. The V and J ends lost 3 bases and 5 bases respectively, with 10 bases between them. This CDR3 is built from 14 residues. In DNA form, the CDR3 reads TGTGCCAGCTCACCGGGGCAGACGAATGAAAAACTGTTTTTT. Residues: CASSPGQTNEKLFF.

The CDR3: CSGGGGSSGNTIYF. CDR3 bases: TGCAGCGGGGGCGGAGGCAGCTCTGGAAACACCATATATTTT. This chain connects TRBV29-1 to TRBJ1-3; TRBD1 might be the D (5 bases). CDR1 SQVTM and CDR2 ANQGSEA come from the germline V gene. The CDR3 has 14 amino acids. The V gene lost 7 bases and the J gene lost 0 bases, with 13 bases spanning the gap.

In this sample, this clone turned up many times. The genes are TRBV7-2 and TRBJ2-5; possibly TRBD1 for D (5 bases). The length of the CDR3 is 13 residues. The V gene lost 5 bases and the J gene lost 4 bases, with 11 bases spanning the gap. From germline, CDR1 is SGHTA and CDR2 FQGNSA. The CDR3 region has the DNA TGTGCCAGCAGCCCCCTTGGGGCAGAGACCCAGTACTTC. It translates to CASSPLGAETQYF.